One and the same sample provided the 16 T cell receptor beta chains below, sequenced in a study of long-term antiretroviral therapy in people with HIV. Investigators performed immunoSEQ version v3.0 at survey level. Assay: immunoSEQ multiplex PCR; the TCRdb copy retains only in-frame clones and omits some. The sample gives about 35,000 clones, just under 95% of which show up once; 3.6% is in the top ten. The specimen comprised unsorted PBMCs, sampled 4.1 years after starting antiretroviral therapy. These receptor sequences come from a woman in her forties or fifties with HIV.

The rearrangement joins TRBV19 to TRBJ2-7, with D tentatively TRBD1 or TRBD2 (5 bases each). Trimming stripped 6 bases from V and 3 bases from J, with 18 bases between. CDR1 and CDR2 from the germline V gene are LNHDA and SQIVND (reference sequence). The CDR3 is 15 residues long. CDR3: CASSPNRDGLYEQYF. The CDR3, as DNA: TGTGCCAGTAGCCCCAATCGGGACGGGCTCTACGAGCAGTACTTC.

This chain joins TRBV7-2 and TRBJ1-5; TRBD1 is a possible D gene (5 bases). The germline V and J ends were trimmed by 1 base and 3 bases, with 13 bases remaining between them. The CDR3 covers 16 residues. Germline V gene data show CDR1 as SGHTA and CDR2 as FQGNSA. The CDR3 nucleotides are TGTGCCAGCAGCTTAGGGGGACGGACTGCCAATCAGCCCCAGCATTTT. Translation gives CASSLGGRTANQPQHF.

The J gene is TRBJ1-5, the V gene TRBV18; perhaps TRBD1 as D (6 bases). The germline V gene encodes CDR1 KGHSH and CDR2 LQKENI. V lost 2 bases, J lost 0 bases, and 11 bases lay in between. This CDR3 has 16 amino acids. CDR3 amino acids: CASSPVTGNSNQPQHF. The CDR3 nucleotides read TGTGCCAGCTCACCAGTAACAGGGAATAGCAATCAGCCCCAGCATTTT.

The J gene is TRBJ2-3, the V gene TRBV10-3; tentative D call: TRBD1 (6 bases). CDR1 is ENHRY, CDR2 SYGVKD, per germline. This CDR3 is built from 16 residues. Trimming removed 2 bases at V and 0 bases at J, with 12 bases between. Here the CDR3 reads CAISEGPTGSTDTQYF. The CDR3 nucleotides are TGTGCCATCAGTGAGGGCCCAACAGGGAGCACAGATACGCAGTATTTT.

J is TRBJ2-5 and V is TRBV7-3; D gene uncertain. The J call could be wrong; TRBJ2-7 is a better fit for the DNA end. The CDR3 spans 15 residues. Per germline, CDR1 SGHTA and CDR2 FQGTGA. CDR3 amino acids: CASSSQPGPGYEQYF. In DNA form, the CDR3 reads TGTGCCAGCAGCTCACAGCCTGGGCCTGGTTACGAGCAGTACTTC.

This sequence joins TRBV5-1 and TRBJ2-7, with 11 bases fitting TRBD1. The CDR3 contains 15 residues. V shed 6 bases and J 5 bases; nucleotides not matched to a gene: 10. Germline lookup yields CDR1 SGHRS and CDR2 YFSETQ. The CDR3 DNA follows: TGCGCCAGCACCCTAAGGGACAGGGGGTCCCACGAGCAGTACTTC. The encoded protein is CASTLRDRGSHEQYF.

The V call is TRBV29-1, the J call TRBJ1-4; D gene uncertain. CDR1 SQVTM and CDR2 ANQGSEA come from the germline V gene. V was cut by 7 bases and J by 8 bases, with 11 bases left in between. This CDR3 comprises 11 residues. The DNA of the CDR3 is TGCAGCGCAGGTCATGGGGAAAAACTGTTTTTT. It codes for CSAGHGEKLFF.

CDR3 region: CASSSRDRGEANYGYTF. The CDR3 bases are TGTGCCAGTAGTTCAAGAGACAGGGGAGAAGCTAACTATGGCTACACCTTC. This chain links TRBV19 with TRBJ1-2; 8 bases match TRBD1. Germline V lookup: CDR1 LNHDA, CDR2 SQIVND (reference sequence). This CDR3 comprises 17 residues. Unmatched junction bases numbered 11, after V lost 5 bases and J lost 0 bases.

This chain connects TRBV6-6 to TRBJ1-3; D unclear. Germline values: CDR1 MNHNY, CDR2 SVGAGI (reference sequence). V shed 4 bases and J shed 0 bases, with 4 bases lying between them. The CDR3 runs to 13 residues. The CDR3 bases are TGTGCCAGCAGTTCCAACTCTGGAAACACCATATATTTT. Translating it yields CASSSNSGNTIYF.

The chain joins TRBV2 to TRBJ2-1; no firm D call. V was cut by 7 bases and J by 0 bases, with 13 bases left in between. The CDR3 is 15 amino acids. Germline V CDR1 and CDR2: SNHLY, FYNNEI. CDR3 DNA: TGTGCCAGCAAGAGTAAGGCGCTCTCCTACAATGAGCAGTTCTTC. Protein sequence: CASKSKALSYNEQFF.

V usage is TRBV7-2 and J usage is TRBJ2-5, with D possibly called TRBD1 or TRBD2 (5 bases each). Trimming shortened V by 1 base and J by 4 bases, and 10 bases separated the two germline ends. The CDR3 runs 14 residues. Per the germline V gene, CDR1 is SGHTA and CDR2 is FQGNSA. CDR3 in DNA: TGTGCCAGCAGCTTAGGGGGGTACGGAGAGACCCAGTACTTC. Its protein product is CASSLGGYGETQYF.

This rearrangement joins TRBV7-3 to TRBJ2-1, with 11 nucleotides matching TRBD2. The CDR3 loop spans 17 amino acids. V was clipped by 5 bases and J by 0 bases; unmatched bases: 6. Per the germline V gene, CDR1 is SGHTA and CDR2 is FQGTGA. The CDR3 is CASSLTSGASSYNEQFF. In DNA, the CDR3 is TGTGCCAGCAGCCTGACTAGCGGGGCAAGCTCCTACAATGAGCAGTTCTTC.

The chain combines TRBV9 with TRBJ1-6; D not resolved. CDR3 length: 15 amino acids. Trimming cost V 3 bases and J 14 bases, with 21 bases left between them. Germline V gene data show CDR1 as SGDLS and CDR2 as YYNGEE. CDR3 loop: CASSAAPQSQSALHF. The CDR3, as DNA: TGTGCCAGCAGCGCGGCCCCCCAAAGTCAGTCGGCCCTCCACTTT.

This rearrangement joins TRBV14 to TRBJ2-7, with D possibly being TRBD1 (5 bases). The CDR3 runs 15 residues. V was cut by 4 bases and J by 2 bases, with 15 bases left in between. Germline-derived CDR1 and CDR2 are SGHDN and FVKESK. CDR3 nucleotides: TGTGCCAGCAGCCCTAGAAGTACAGGTCCCTACGAGCAGTACTTC. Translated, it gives CASSPRSTGPYEQYF.

This chain's CDR3 is CASSRGAGGKNIQYF. DNA of the CDR3: TGTGCCAGCAGCCGGGGGGCGGGGGGCAAAAACATTCAGTACTTC. The rearrangement links TRBV7-2 to TRBJ2-4, with 8 bases that match TRBD2. The V segment lost 5 bases and the J segment 3 bases; nucleotides outside the gene matches: 6. The CDR3 runs to 15 residues. Looked up from germline, CDR1 is SGHTA and CDR2 is FQGNSA.

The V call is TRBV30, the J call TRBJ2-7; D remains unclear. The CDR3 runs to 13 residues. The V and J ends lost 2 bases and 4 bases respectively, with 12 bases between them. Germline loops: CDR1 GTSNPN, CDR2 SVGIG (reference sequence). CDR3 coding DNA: TGTGCCTGGAGTCAGACCCCCCCTTACGAGCAGTACTTC. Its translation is CAWSQTPPYEQYF.